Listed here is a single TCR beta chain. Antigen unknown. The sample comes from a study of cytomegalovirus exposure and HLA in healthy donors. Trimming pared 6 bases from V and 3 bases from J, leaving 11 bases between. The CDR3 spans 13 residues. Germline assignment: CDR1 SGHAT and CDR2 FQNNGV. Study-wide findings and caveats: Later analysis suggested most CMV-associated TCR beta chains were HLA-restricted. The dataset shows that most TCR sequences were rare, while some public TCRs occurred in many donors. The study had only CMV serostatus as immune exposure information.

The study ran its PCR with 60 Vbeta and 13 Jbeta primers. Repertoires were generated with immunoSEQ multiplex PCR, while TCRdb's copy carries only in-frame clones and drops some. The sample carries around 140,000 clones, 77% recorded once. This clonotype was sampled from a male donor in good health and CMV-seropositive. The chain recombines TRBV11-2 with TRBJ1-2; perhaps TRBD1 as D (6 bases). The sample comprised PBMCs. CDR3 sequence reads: CASSLGGDYGYTF. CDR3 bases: TGTGCCAGCAGTCTAGGGGGGGACTATGGCTACACCTTC.